This T cell receptor (beta chain) was captured by sequencing in a study of blood T cell repertoires in COVID-19. Turning to the study itself: COVID-19 samples collected from the United States, Italy and Spain covered acute and convalescent phases. The cDNA or gDNA used as material had been derived from T cells, B-cell-depleted T cells, or PBMCs.

In the authors' methods: Reference gene primer amplification gave nucleated cell count estimates. Using immunoSEQ multiplex PCR, the repertoire was profiled, and TCRdb retains in-frame clones only, with some absent. V and J calls and clone size come straight from that table; D and trimming were deduced from the DNA. The sample includes about 200,000 clones, 80% of them seen just once. The ends lost 5 bases at V and 3 bases at J; junction bases unmatched: 3. This CDR3 comprises 15 residues. CDR1 is SGHTA and CDR2 is FQGNSA in the germline V gene. This chain joins TRBV7-2 and TRBJ2-2; the match to TRBD1 covers 10 bases. The sample was peripheral blood. The receptor comes from a woman in her sixties or seventies with acute or convalescent COVID-19. For the CDR3, the DNA is TGTGCCAGCAGCCCGACAGGGGGCGACACCGGGGAGCTGTTTTTT. Its protein is CASSPTGGDTGELFF.